This entry lists 16 T cell receptor beta chains sequenced from one sample in a study of beta chain features in type 1 diabetes. Investigators reverse transcribed all isolated RNA, so they sequenced expressed TCRB transcripts. Generated by immunoSEQ multiplex PCR, the TCRdb table keeps only in-frame clones and is missing some. The sample carries 100,000 to 150,000 clones, around 16% recorded once. These receptors are not linked to any known antigen. Study-wide points: Across all four CD4+ subsets, people with type 1 diabetes showed modestly shorter TCRB CDR3s.

Sequencing was carried out using central memory CD4+ T cells from blood. The receptors originated from a man aged 18-30 years with type 1 diabetes.

This clone was seen a handful of times. The chain is built from TRBV6-5 and TRBJ2-4, with D unresolved. V lost 2 bases to trimming and J lost 2 bases, with 10 bases between them. The CDR3 length is 15 residues. CDR1 is MNHEY and CDR2 is SVGAGI in the germline V gene. This CDR3 reads CASSYAQTPKNIQYF. DNA for the CDR3: TGTGCCAGCAGTTACGCGCAGACACCCAAAAACATTCAGTACTTC.

At least ten counts were recorded for this clone. The J gene is TRBJ2-6, the V gene TRBV29-1, with TRBD2 matching 7 bases. The junction had 8 bases not matched to a gene; V was cut back by 0 bases and J by 0 bases. The CDR3 loop spans 18 amino acids. Germline lookup yields CDR1 SQVTM and CDR2 ANQGSEA. This CDR3 is CSVEEIRTGGSGANVLTF. CDR3 DNA: TGCAGCGTTGAAGAAATAAGAACGGGGGGCTCTGGGGCCAACGTCCTGACTTTC.

The chain recombines TRBV18 with TRBJ1-1; TRBD1 might be the D (5 bases). Trimming took 6 bases from V and 5 from J, leaving 16 bases between them. Per the germline V gene, CDR1 is KGHSH and CDR2 is LQKENI. CDR3 size: 14 residues. In nucleotides, the CDR3 is TGTGCCAGCTCCCTCTCTGGGGCTGGGACTGAAGCTTTCTTT. Translated: CASSLSGAGTEAFF. Drawing the rest from reference TRBV18 and TRBJ1-1, the complete variable domain is NAGVMQNPRHLVRRRGQEARLRCSPMKGHSHVYWYRQLPEEGLKFMVYLQKENIIDESGMPKERFSAEFPKEGPSILRIQQVVRGDSAAYFCASSLSGAGTEAFFGQGTRLTVV.

The rearrangement links TRBV27 to TRBJ2-1; D is uncertain. The V gene's germline CDR1 is MNHEY and CDR2 SMNVEV (reference sequence). V was pared by 6 bases and J by 5 bases, with 14 bases between. The CDR3 has 14 amino acids. The CDR3 DNA reads TGTGCCAGCAGACCGACCCGGGCAGACAATGAGCAGTTCTTC. Translated: CASRPTRADNEQFF.

The chain is built from TRBV27 and TRBJ2-1; D not resolved. Between the trimmed V and J ends, which lost 4 bases and 0 bases, there was a span of 10 bases. Germline V CDR1 and CDR2: MNHEY, SMNVEV (reference sequence). This CDR3 has 15 amino acids. CDR3 nucleotides: TGTGCCAGCAGTTCGCAGTTGAGCTCCTACAATGAGCAGTTCTTC. Translation gives CASSSQLSSYNEQFF.

On this clone: Other nucleotide sequences from this sample produce the same CDR3. This chain joins TRBV7-2 and TRBJ2-1; no clear D. This CDR3 is built from 12 residues. Germline lookup yields CDR1 SGHTA and CDR2 FQGNSA. Trimming removed 3 bases from V and 5 bases from J, with 5 bases in between. CDR3 nucleotide sequence: TGTGCCAGCAGCTTCAGCCACAATGAGCAGTTCTTC. This gives the protein CASSFSHNEQFF.

This clone was detected a few times. J is TRBJ1-2 and V is TRBV10-3, with a weak D call TRBD1 (6 bases). The V end was cut by 8 bases, the J end by 3 bases, with 19 bases between. Looked up from germline, CDR1 is ENHRY and CDR2 is SYGVKD. The length of the CDR3 is 15 residues. CDR3: CAIAVTTGPYYGYTF. DNA of the CDR3: TGTGCCATCGCGGTGACAACAGGGCCTTACTATGGCTACACCTTC.

This clone was recorded a few times. The chain is built from TRBV28 and TRBJ2-1; 11 bases are shared with TRBD2. V trimming: 7 bases; J trimming: 8 bases; junction bases outside the gene matches: 10. The length of the CDR3 is 15 residues. CDR1 and CDR2 from the germline V gene are MDHEN and SYDVKM. The DNA of the CDR3 is TGTGCCAGCACCGTAGCGGGGGGGCAGGTCGATGAGCAGTTCTTC. Translation gives CASTVAGGQVDEQFF. Drawing the rest from reference TRBV28 and TRBJ2-1, the complete variable domain is DVKVTQSSRYLVKRTGEKVFLECVQDMDHENMFWYRQDPGLGLRLIYFSYDVKMKEKGDIPEGYSVSREKKERFSLILESASTNQTSMYLCASTVAGGQVDEQFFGPGTRLTVL.

This clone was observed a few times. The chain employs TRBV28 and TRBJ2-7; D unresolved. The CDR3 has 10 amino acids. Germline CDR1 MDHEN, CDR2 SYDVKM. V dropped 6 bases and J dropped 4 bases, with 4 bases sitting between them. This CDR3 is CASSRYEQYF. CDR3 nucleotide sequence: TGTGCCAGCAGCAGGTACGAGCAGTACTTC.

The CDR3 here is CASSEGPHNEKLFF. As DNA, the CDR3 is TGTGCCAGCAGCGAGGGACCTCACAATGAAAAACTGTTTTTT. The genes are TRBV9 and TRBJ1-4, with a tentative D call TRBD1 (5 bases). V lost 3 bases and J lost 5, with 11 bases in between. Germline CDR1 reads SGDLS; CDR2 reads YYNGEE. The CDR3 runs 14 residues.

This clone was detected a few times. The chain recombines TRBV4-2 with TRBJ2-2; maybe TRBD2 (5 bases). Trimming pared 5 bases from V and 0 bases from J, leaving 16 bases between. Germline V gene data show CDR1 as LGHNA and CDR2 as YNFKEQ. This CDR3 contains 17 residues. CDR3 residues: CASSAVLLAANTGELFF. CDR3 nucleotide sequence: TGTGCCAGCAGCGCGGTACTGCTAGCAGCGAACACCGGGGAGCTGTTTTTT.

The chain links TRBV7-2 to TRBJ1-3, with D perhaps TRBD1 (5 bases). This CDR3 spans 14 amino acids. The V and J ends lost 5 bases and 0 bases respectively, with 8 bases between them. CDR1 is SGHTA and CDR2 is FQGNSA in the germline V gene. CDR3 protein: CASSPGTSGNTIYF. As DNA, the CDR3 is TGTGCCAGCAGCCCCGGGACCTCTGGAAACACCATATATTTT.

The CDR3, as DNA: TGTGCCAGCAGTTCTCCCTCGACAGGGGGGAAAGAGACCCAGTACTTC. It specifies CASSSPSTGGKETQYF. The chain links TRBV28 to TRBJ2-5; 9 nucleotides agree with TRBD1. Germline-derived CDR1 and CDR2 are MDHEN and SYDVKM. CDR3 length: 16 residues. The junction had 9 bases not matched to a gene; V was cut back by 4 bases and J by 3 bases. The complete variable domain, with remaining parts taken from reference TRBV28 and TRBJ2-5, reads DVKVTQSSRYLVKRTGEKVFLECVQDMDHENMFWYRQDPGLGLRLIYFSYDVKMKEKGDIPEGYSVSREKKERFSLILESASTNQTSMYLCASSSPSTGGKETQYFGPGTRLLVL.

The CDR3 sequence: CASSQRNNSPLHF. The CDR3 region has the DNA TGCGCCAGCAGCCAAAGGAATAATTCACCCCTCCACTTT. The chain carries TRBV4-3 and TRBJ1-6; D ambiguous. Germline assignment: CDR1 LGHNA and CDR2 YSLEER. The CDR3 covers 13 residues. V lost 2 bases and J 5 bases, leaving 4 bases between the germline ends.

The gene calls are TRBV7-9 and TRBJ2-2; D unresolved. There are 14 residues in the CDR3. Trimming took 2 bases from V and 7 from J, leaving 11 bases between them. Germline-derived CDR1 and CDR2 are SEHNR and FQNEAQ (reference sequence). CDR3: CASSLLKLGGELFF. DNA for the CDR3: TGTGCCAGCAGCTTATTGAAGTTGGGCGGGGAGCTGTTTTTT.

In DNA form, the CDR3 reads TGTGCCATCAGTGAGGGAGAGGGGGCTGGAGTGGGATACATTCAGTACTTC. The encoded protein is CAISEGEGAGVGYIQYF. This chain uses TRBV10-3 with TRBJ2-4, with TRBD1 identical over 7 bases. Unmatched junction bases numbered 15, after V lost 2 bases and J lost 8 bases. Germline lookup yields CDR1 ENHRY and CDR2 SYGVKD. The CDR3 covers 17 residues.